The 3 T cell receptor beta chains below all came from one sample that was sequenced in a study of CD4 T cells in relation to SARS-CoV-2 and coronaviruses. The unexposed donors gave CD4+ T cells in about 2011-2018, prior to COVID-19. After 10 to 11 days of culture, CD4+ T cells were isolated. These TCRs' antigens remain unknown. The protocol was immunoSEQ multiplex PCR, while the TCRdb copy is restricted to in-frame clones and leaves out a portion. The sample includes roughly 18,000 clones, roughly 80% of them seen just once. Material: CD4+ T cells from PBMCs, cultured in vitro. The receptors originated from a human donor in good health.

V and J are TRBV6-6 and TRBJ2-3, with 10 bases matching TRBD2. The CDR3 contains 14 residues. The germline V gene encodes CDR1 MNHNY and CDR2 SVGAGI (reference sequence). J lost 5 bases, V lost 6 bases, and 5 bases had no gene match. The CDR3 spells CASSRLAGLDTQYF. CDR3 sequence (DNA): TGTGCCAGCAGCCGACTAGCGGGTTTAGATACGCAGTATTTT.

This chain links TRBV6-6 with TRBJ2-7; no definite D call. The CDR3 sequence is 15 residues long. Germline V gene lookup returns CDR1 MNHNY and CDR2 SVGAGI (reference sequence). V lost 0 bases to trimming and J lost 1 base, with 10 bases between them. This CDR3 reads CASSYSVGISYEQYF. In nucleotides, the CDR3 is TGTGCCAGCAGTTACTCCGTAGGGATTTCCTACGAGCAGTACTTC.

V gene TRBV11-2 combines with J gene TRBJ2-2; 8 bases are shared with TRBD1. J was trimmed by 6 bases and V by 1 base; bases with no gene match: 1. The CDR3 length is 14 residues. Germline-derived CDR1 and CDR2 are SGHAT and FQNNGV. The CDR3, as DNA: TGTGCCAGCAGCTTAGTACAGGGGGCCGGGGAGCTGTTTTTT. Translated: CASSLVQGAGELFF.